The table lists the clone carrying this T cell receptor beta chain with many counts. Its antigen is unknown. The CDR3 has 16 amino acids. Germline CDR1 reads SGHTA; CDR2 reads FQGNSA. V was pared by 3 bases and J by 0 bases, with 5 bases of the junction left unmatched. This entry comes from a study of T cell repertoires in cytomegalovirus infection. As for the study in general: Recently identified HLA-C-restricted CMV epitopes were used, and well-studied HLA-B-restricted CMV epitopes were used as well.

TCRdb recomputed calls from the reads with MiXCR, one row per CDR3 protein. The sample includes 680,000 or so distinct CDR3 sequences, around 30% of them seen just once. The rearrangement joins TRBV7-2 to TRBJ2-4, with 7 bases matching TRBD1. This receptor was identified in a human donor in good health (CMV status not recorded). Some clones in this sample may be carry-over from other donors' samples. The sample was cultured PBMCs, taken from culture after CMV antigen stimulation. The CDR3 DNA reads as TGTGCCAGCAGCTTCAGGGGGATGTTAGCCAAAAACATTCAGTACTTC. It encodes CASSFRGMLAKNIQYF.